The source of this T cell receptor beta chain is a study of monozygotic twins with inflammatory bowel disease. Turning to this clonotype: Antigen unknown.

One entry per CDR3 protein, without DNA, is what TCRdb gives after re-calling the 5' RACE reads. The data include 400,000 to 500,000 distinct CDR3 sequences; the top ten clones carry approximately 2.3%. Sampling involved one blood draw (roughly 2.5 ml) for every donor. Germline loops: CDR1 ENHRY, CDR2 SYGVKD. This CDR3 has 16 amino acids. Whole-study results and caveats: IBD patients displayed reduced TCRbeta diversity (inverse Simpson) when set against healthy co-twins.

This chain links TRBV10-3 with TRBJ1-5; there is no DNA to check the TCRdb D call of TRBD1. Sequencing input: blood. The TCR originated in a human donor with ulcerative colitis or Crohn's disease, or a healthy co-twin of an affected twin (not recorded which). CDR3 region: CAISDSDRAGNQPQHF.